The rows below give T cell receptor beta chains drawn from one sample of a study of blood T cell repertoires in COVID-19. Data came from immunoSEQ multiplex PCR; TCRdb stores just in-frame clones and leaves some out. The data hold about 78,000 clones, with about nine tenths observed a single time. The source material was peripheral blood. These receptor sequences come from a woman aged 80 or over with acute or convalescent COVID-19. Both conserved end residues are part of each CDR3. Size is omitted from some rows. Given values are once, few, many or a class for expanded clones.

-,TRBJ1-6,TRBV4-2,CASSQDLIGQGSPLHF
-,TRBJ1-2,TRBV6-5,CASRGQGGGYTF
-,TRBJ2-3,TRBV12-5,CASGYRGDTQYF
-,TRBJ1-5,TRBV5-4,CASSLAGGGQPQHF
-,TRBJ1-6,TRBV6-5,CASSYMGGPRNSPLHF
-,TRBJ2-1,TRBV3-1/TRBV3-2,CASSQLHSPGGGNEQFF
-,TRBJ1-6,TRBV5-6,CASRWGQGLGTPLHF
-,TRBJ2-7,TRBV18,CASSPPVAGRNYEQYF
-,TRBJ2-3,TRBV27,CASSLERGDTDTQYF
-,TRBJ1-1,TRBV7-7,CASSLGGPNTEAFF
-,TRBJ2-2,TRBV10-2,CADLGGVLGTGELFF
-,TRBJ1-2,TRBV6-5,CASSPSGTDGYTF
-,TRBJ2-3,TRBV2,CASSEQGIAGGLDTQYF
-,TRBJ1-6,TRBV5-5,CASSESSYNSPLHF
-,TRBJ1-1,TRBV7-2,CASSLAGGGTEAFF
-,TRBJ2-7,TRBV25-1,CASRPRTSGSGEQYF
once,TRBJ1-6,TRBV5-1,CASSLARGNSPLHF
-,TRBJ1-5,TRBV7-2,CASSLVGQGFSYSNQPQHF
-,TRBJ2-7,TRBV9,CASSVATGGEQYF
-,TRBJ2-7,TRBV19,CASRPRRGSYEQYF
-,TRBJ2-7,TRBV2,CASSSRTGGYEQYF
-,TRBJ1-5,TRBV28,CASRTGGQPQHF
-,TRBJ1-2,TRBV7-9,CASSLAASNYGYTF
-,TRBJ1-6,TRBV6-2/TRBV6-3,CASSTRRTGDSPLHF
-,TRBJ1-2,TRBV5-1,CASSLGSGLGGYTF
-,TRBJ2-3,TRBV5-6,CASSLPTPSREDTQYF
-,TRBJ1-2,TRBV27,CASSLLGGGYGYTF
once,TRBJ2-7,TRBV7-9,CASSLMTGLADEQYF
-,TRBJ2-1,TRBV11-2,CASSPPPSGRAEQFF
few,TRBJ1-5,TRBV7-2,CASSPSSNQPQHF
-,TRBJ1-2,TRBV9,CASSVGQANYGYTF
-,TRBJ1-2,TRBV2,CASSSGGYGYTF
-,TRBJ2-1,TRBV7-3,CASSPLGRNEQFF
-,TRBJ2-2,TRBV5-1,CASSLLQGANTGELFF
-,TRBJ1-1,TRBV18,CASSPEGARDTEAFF
once,TRBJ2-7,TRBV10-3,CAISESEGQEGSYEQYF
-,TRBJ2-1,TRBV6-5,CASSASTSGGNEQFF
-,TRBJ2-3,TRBV6-6,CASSYQRNTDTQYF
-,TRBJ1-2,TRBV19,CASNPRQGGYTF
-,TRBJ2-7,TRBV29-1,CSVRTSGSEQYF
-,TRBJ2-7,TRBV6-1,CASSEAGQVYEQYF
-,TRBJ1-5,TRBV19,CASSWGGQGALQPQHF